The next 18 T cell receptor beta chains were all read from a single sample in a study of blood T cell repertoires in COVID-19. The protocol was immunoSEQ multiplex PCR, while the TCRdb copy is restricted to in-frame clones and leaves out a portion. The sample has some 150,000 clones, more than 75% seen once. The specimen sequenced was peripheral blood. The receptors here all came from a man between 70 and 80 years old with acute or convalescent COVID-19.

V gene TRBV28 combines with J gene TRBJ2-5, with 9 bases lining up with TRBD1. The V gene end was trimmed by 6 bases and the J gene end by 6 bases; junction bases not matched to a gene: 11. The length of the CDR3 is 15 residues. Germline loops: CDR1 MDHEN, CDR2 SYDVKM. The CDR3 region has the DNA TGTGCCAGCAGCCCTACAGGGGGCGGGAAGAAGACCCAGTACTTC. Protein product: CASSPTGGGKKTQYF. Based on the CDR3 plus reference TRBV28 and TRBJ2-5, the full variable domain is DVKVTQSSRYLVKRTGEKVFLECVQDMDHENMFWYRQDPGLGLRLIYFSYDVKMKEKGDIPEGYSVSREKKERFSLILESASTNQTSMYLCASSPTGGGKKTQYFGPGTRLLVL.

The chain couples TRBV12-5 to TRBJ1-1, with D perhaps TRBD1 (5 bases). The V and J ends lost 6 bases and 10 bases respectively, with 12 bases between them. From germline, CDR1 is LGHNT and CDR2 FRNRAP. This CDR3 is 11 amino acids long. CDR3 nucleotides: TGTGCTAGTGGGGGAGGGGCTGGAGCTTTCTTT. Translated: CASGGGAGAFF. Supplemented by reference TRBV12-5 and TRBJ1-1, the full variable domain reads DARVTQTPRHKVTEMGQEVTMRCQPILGHNTVFWYRQTMMQGLELLAYFRNRAPLDDSGMPKDRFSAEMPDATLATLKIQPSEPRDSAVYFCASGGGAGAFFGQGTRLTVV.

This sequence joins TRBV5-1 and TRBJ2-1; 9 bases match TRBD2. V was pared by 1 base and J by 6 bases, with 8 bases of the junction left unmatched. Germline CDR1 reads SGHRS; CDR2 reads YFSETQ. The CDR3 is made up of 16 amino acids. The CDR3 here is CASSLPLAGGGNEQFF. The DNA for the CDR3 is TGCGCCAGCAGCTTGCCTCTCGCGGGGGGGGGCAATGAGCAGTTCTTC.

This chain links TRBV20-1 with TRBJ2-7; TRBD1 agrees at 7 bases. CDR1 is DFQATT and CDR2 is SNEGSKA in the germline V gene (reference sequence). V shed 3 bases and J 4 bases; nucleotides not matched to a gene: 9. There are 14 residues in the CDR3. In DNA form, the CDR3 reads TGCAGTGCTAGTGGTCAGGGGGTGAGGTACGAGCAGTACTTC. Translated, it gives CSASGQGVRYEQYF.

The rearrangement joins TRBV19 to TRBJ1-5; maybe TRBD1 (6 bases). The length of the CDR3 is 16 residues. V lost 4 bases and J 5 bases, leaving 18 bases between the germline ends. Germline assignment: CDR1 LNHDA and CDR2 SQIVND (reference sequence). Here the CDR3 reads CASSKLSGASDQPQHF. DNA for the CDR3: TGTGCCAGTAGTAAATTGTCAGGGGCTTCAGATCAGCCCCAGCATTTT.

The V gene is TRBV7-8, the J gene TRBJ2-7; 7 nucleotides line up with TRBD1. This CDR3 contains 13 residues. V shed 5 bases, J shed 6 bases, and the junction held 7 bases outside the gene matches. Germline lookup yields CDR1 SGHVS and CDR2 FQNEAQ. Written as DNA, the CDR3 is TGTGCCAGCAGCCGAGACTACAGGGGCGAGCAGTACTTC. This codes for CASSRDYRGEQYF.

The chain uses TRBV13 and TRBJ2-3; 7 bases are shared with TRBD1. The CDR3 is 16 residues long. Germline CDR1 is PRHDT and CDR2 is FYEKMQ (reference sequence). V gave up 5 bases and J gave up 1 base; unmatched junction bases: 9. For the CDR3, the DNA is TGTGCCAGCAGCACATATGGCGACAGGGGCACAGATACGCAGTATTTT. Amino acid sequence: CASSTYGDRGTDTQYF.

The chain is built from TRBV3-1 (or the pseudogene TRBV3-2) and TRBJ2-3; 9 bases are shared with TRBD1. Germline V gives CDR1 LGHDT, CDR2 YNNKEL (reference sequence). CDR3 length: 16 amino acids. V was clipped by 8 bases and J by 3 bases; unmatched bases: 12. The DNA for the CDR3 is TGTGCCAGCGGATTCGAAACCGGGACAGGGACAGATACGCAGTATTTT. Its translation is CASGFETGTGTDTQYF.

This chain joins TRBV7-3 and TRBJ2-3; TRBD1 is a possible D gene (6 bases). CDR3 length: 17 amino acids. Germline loops: CDR1 SGHTA, CDR2 FQGTGA. The V and J ends lost 1 base and 0 bases respectively, with 14 bases between them. CDR3: CASSLRFRTASTDTQYF. As DNA, the CDR3 is TGTGCCAGCAGCTTAAGGTTTCGGACAGCTAGCACAGATACGCAGTATTTT.

The chain employs TRBV28 and TRBJ2-3; tentatively, D is TRBD2 (5 bases). In germline, CDR1 is MDHEN, CDR2 SYDVKM. V shed 8 bases and J shed 4 bases, with 16 bases lying between them. The CDR3 is 14 residues long. CDR3 protein: CASEGSSGSDTQYF. The CDR3 bases are TGTGCCAGCGAGGGTAGCTCGGGGTCAGATACGCAGTATTTT.

V gene TRBV6-2 or TRBV6-3 combines with J gene TRBJ2-3; 9 bases fit TRBD1. Looked up from germline, CDR1 is MNHEY and CDR2 is SVGEGT. CDR3 length equals 15 residues. V was pared by 3 bases and J by 0 bases, with 1 base of the junction left unmatched. CDR3: CASSYGTGSTDTQYF. Written as DNA, the CDR3 is TGTGCCAGCAGTTATGGGACAGGGAGCACAGATACGCAGTATTTT.

The CDR3 DNA reads TGTGCCAGCTCACCACCAATCGGGGGTCGGAGGACTGAAGCTTTCTTT. Protein product: CASSPPIGGRRTEAFF. The rearrangement links TRBV18 to TRBJ1-1; TRBD1 is a possible D gene (5 bases). CDR3 length: 16 residues. Germline V gives CDR1 KGHSH, CDR2 LQKENI. Deletions cut 0 bases from V and 5 bases from J, with 16 bases between.

J is TRBJ2-5 and V is TRBV7-8; TRBD2 agrees at 12 bases. V shed 0 bases and J 5 bases; nucleotides not matched to a gene: 4. The germline CDR1 and CDR2 sequences are SGHVS and FQNEAQ. This CDR3 comprises 16 residues. The CDR3 here is CASSLAQTSGGETQYF. The CDR3 DNA reads as TGTGCCAGCAGCTTAGCGCAAACTAGCGGGGGGGAGACCCAGTACTTC.

The chain carries TRBV5-1 and TRBJ1-2; the match to TRBD1 covers 9 bases. The CDR3 has 13 amino acids. The germline CDR1 and CDR2 sequences are SGHRS and YFSETQ. The junction had 4 bases not matched to a gene; V was cut back by 4 bases and J by 6 bases. CDR3 in amino acids: CASSVGTGHGYTF. DNA of the CDR3: TGCGCCAGCAGCGTGGGGACAGGGCATGGCTACACCTTC.

The rearrangement uses TRBV7-9 and TRBJ2-1; 7 nucleotides line up with TRBD2. With 4 bases clipped from V and 7 bases from J, the junction kept 10 bases outside the gene matches. The CDR3 totals 15 residues. Germline V gene lookup returns CDR1 SEHNR and CDR2 FQNEAQ (reference sequence). The CDR3 DNA reads as TGTGCCAGCAGCTCCTCCCCGAACGGGAGGAATGAGCAGTTCTTC. It is translated as CASSSSPNGRNEQFF.

Ten or more counts support this clone. This rearrangement joins TRBV28 to TRBJ1-5; no reliable D call. Per germline, CDR1 MDHEN and CDR2 SYDVKM. V was trimmed by 6 bases and J by 10 bases, leaving 4 bases between them. The CDR3 loop spans 9 amino acids. CDR3 sequence (DNA): TGTGCCAGCAGCTATCCCCAGCATTTT. Translated, it gives CASSYPQHF.

The chain has TRBV11-3 and TRBJ2-1, with 11 bases that match TRBD2. In germline, CDR1 is SGHNT, CDR2 YENEEA. The CDR3 has 16 residues. The V gene end was trimmed by 3 bases and the J gene end by 4 bases; junction bases not matched to a gene: 5. The CDR3 loop is CASSFAGTSGYNEQFF. DNA for the CDR3: TGTGCCAGCAGCTTCGCCGGGACTAGCGGATACAATGAGCAGTTCTTC.

The chain employs TRBV7-8 and TRBJ1-5; TRBD1 is a possible D gene (6 bases). This CDR3 is 14 amino acids long. Germline CDR1 and CDR2: SGHVS and FQNEAQ. Trimming took off 1 base at V and 2 bases at J, with 6 bases between the two ends. This CDR3 is CASSLDRGNQPQHF. CDR3 in DNA: TGTGCCAGCAGCTTAGACAGGGGCAATCAGCCCCAGCATTTT.